What follows are 23 T cell receptor beta chains derived from one specimen sequenced in a study of CD39 and CD103 CD8 tumor-infiltrating T cells. This table comes from immunoSEQ multiplex PCR, and its TCRdb copy is limited to in-frame clones, with some not included. The repertoire consists of approximately 8,000 clones, with about three fifths occurring once and the leading ten covering about three fifths. The sequenced sample was CD8+ T cells sorted from blood. Indicated subset: total memory CD8 T cells (CD45RA-CCR7+/-) from blood or uninvolved lymph node. The source of these receptors is a human donor with head and neck squamous cell carcinoma.

This clone was picked up a small number of times. The rearrangement joins TRBV4-1 to TRBJ2-6, with 7 bases matching TRBD1. J was trimmed by 0 bases and V by 3 bases; bases with no gene match: 2. Germline loops: CDR1 MGHRA, CDR2 YSYEKL. This CDR3 is 16 amino acids long. For the CDR3, the DNA is TGCGCCAGCAGCCACGCAGGGGGCTCTGGGGCCAACGTCCTGACTTTC. This translates into CASSHAGGSGANVLTF.

This rearrangement joins TRBV9 to TRBJ1-2, with unresolved D. Germline V gene sequence: CDR1 SGDLS, CDR2 YYNGEE. With 0 bases removed from V and 2 bases from J, the gap between germline ends came to 8 bases. The CDR3 contains 14 residues. The DNA of the CDR3 is TGTGCCAGCAGCGTAGGTCGGGGAAACTATGGCTACACCTTC. Translating gives CASSVGRGNYGYTF.

CDR3 residues: CASVEGGHEAFF. The CDR3 nucleotides are TGTGCCAGCGTCGAGGGGGGACACGAAGCTTTCTTT. The chain couples TRBV7-9 to TRBJ1-1; D perhaps matches TRBD1 (6 bases). Trimming cost V 8 bases and J 8 bases, with 15 bases left between them. There are 12 residues in the CDR3. Per germline, CDR1 SEHNR and CDR2 FQNEAQ (reference sequence).

The rearrangement links TRBV6-6 to TRBJ2-2, with 9 bases fitting TRBD1. This CDR3 is 15 amino acids long. In germline, CDR1 is MNHNY, CDR2 SVGAGI (reference sequence). J was trimmed by 3 bases and V by 6 bases; bases with no gene match: 5. The CDR3 protein is CASSPRTGDTGELFF. DNA of the CDR3: TGTGCCAGCAGCCCCCGGACAGGGGACACCGGGGAGCTGTTTTTT.

V usage is TRBV4-2 and J usage is TRBJ2-2; no definite D call. This CDR3 comprises 14 residues. Germline lookup yields CDR1 LGHNA and CDR2 YNFKEQ. V was clipped by 5 bases and J by 0 bases, with 7 bases between them. CDR3 DNA sequence: TGTGCCAGCAGCTTGCACGCGAACACCGGGGAGCTGTTTTTT. This translates into CASSLHANTGELFF.

The chain is built from TRBV10-3 and TRBJ2-3, with 8 nucleotides matching TRBD2. This CDR3 has 17 amino acids. V shed 2 bases and J 0 bases; nucleotides not matched to a gene: 7. The germline V gene encodes CDR1 ENHRY and CDR2 SYGVKD. The CDR3 DNA reads TGTGCCATCAGTGAGGAAAATAGCGGGGTTAGCACAGATACGCAGTATTTT. Protein: CAISEENSGVSTDTQYF.

The chain has TRBV4-3 and TRBJ1-1, with D maybe TRBD1 (6 bases). This CDR3 region has 15 residues. Trimming took 0 bases from V and 4 from J, leaving 12 bases between them. Germline assignment: CDR1 LGHNA and CDR2 YSLEER. Here the CDR3 reads CASSQDEGVSTEAFF. The CDR3 DNA sequence: TGCGCCAGCAGCCAAGACGAGGGGGTTAGCACTGAAGCTTTCTTT.

The chain uses TRBV4-1 and TRBJ2-7, with 10 bases aligning to TRBD2. This CDR3 comprises 15 residues. J was trimmed by 3 bases and V by 4 bases; bases with no gene match: 6. Germline V lookup: CDR1 MGHRA, CDR2 YSYEKL. Written as DNA, the CDR3 is TGCGCCAGCAGCCTCGGACTAGCGGAAAACTACGAGCAGTACTTC. Amino acid sequence: CASSLGLAENYEQYF.

This chain uses TRBV9 with TRBJ2-1, with TRBD1 identical over 9 bases. The V gene end was trimmed by 4 bases and the J gene end by 7 bases; junction bases not matched to a gene: 12. Looked up from germline, CDR1 is SGDLS and CDR2 is YYNGEE. The CDR3 sequence is 16 residues long. CDR3 nucleotides: TGTGCCAGCAGCACAACCGGGACAGGGAGTAGGAATGAGCAGTTCTTC. It yields the protein CASSTTGTGSRNEQFF.

The CDR3 protein is CASSLRTGGLEQYF. The CDR3 region has the DNA TGTGCCAGCAGCTTGAGGACAGGGGGCCTCGAGCAGTACTTC. J is TRBJ2-7 and V is TRBV5-6; 11 nucleotides agree with TRBD1. The J segment lost 6 bases and the V segment lost 1 base, leaving 3 bases of the junction unmatched. In germline, CDR1 is SGHDT, CDR2 YYEEEE. The CDR3 contains 14 residues.

V and J are TRBV5-6 and TRBJ1-2; weak D call: TRBD1 (5 bases). The CDR3 sequence is 13 residues long. Trimming pared 5 bases from V and 7 bases from J, leaving 15 bases between. CDR1 SGHDT and CDR2 YYEEEE come from the germline V gene. The CDR3 sequence: CASRAEGGAGYTF. The CDR3 nucleotides read TGTGCCAGCAGAGCGGAGGGTGGGGCTGGCTACACCTTC.

The chain joins TRBV5-1 to TRBJ1-4, with a weak D call TRBD1 (6 bases). CDR3 length: 15 amino acids. The V end lost 3 bases, the J end lost 0 bases, and 9 bases lay between the germline ends. Germline V lookup: CDR1 SGHRS, CDR2 YFSETQ. The CDR3 reads CASSYRAATNEKLFF. CDR3 in DNA: TGCGCCAGCAGCTACAGGGCCGCAACTAATGAAAAACTGTTTTTT.

This clone was detected a few times. The V call is TRBV5-5, the J call TRBJ2-1; D not certain. Trimming shortened V by 4 bases and J by 10 bases, and 15 bases separated the two germline ends. Germline values: CDR1 SGHKS, CDR2 YYEKEE (reference sequence). This CDR3 region has 13 residues. CDR3 loop: CASSDRSVGEQFF. CDR3 coding DNA: TGTGCCAGCAGCGACCGATCAGTTGGAGAGCAGTTCTTC.

J is TRBJ2-7 and V is TRBV20-1; TRBD1 aligns across 7 bases. CDR1 is DFQATT and CDR2 is SNEGSKA in the germline V gene (reference sequence). This CDR3 has 11 residues. The CDR3 reads CRRRDSYEQYF. CDR3 DNA sequence: TGCAGACGCCGGGACAGCTACGAGCAGTACTTC.

This rearrangement joins TRBV19 to TRBJ2-7; 9 bases fit TRBD2. In germline, CDR1 is LNHDA, CDR2 SQIVND (reference sequence). The length of the CDR3 is 15 residues. The V gene end was trimmed by 5 bases and the J gene end by 0 bases; junction bases not matched to a gene: 5. CDR3 amino acids: CASSPSGGSSYEQYF. The CDR3 nucleotides read TGTGCCAGTAGTCCGAGCGGGGGGAGCTCCTACGAGCAGTACTTC.

V usage is TRBV27 and J usage is TRBJ1-5; D might be TRBD1 (6 bases). In germline, CDR1 is MNHEY, CDR2 SMNVEV (reference sequence). The CDR3 extends over 15 amino acids. V lost 6 bases and J 1 base, leaving 13 bases between the germline ends. CDR3 nucleotide sequence: TGTGCCAGCAGCGAATATGGACAGAGCAATCAGCCCCAGCATTTT. The encoded protein is CASSEYGQSNQPQHF.

The V call is TRBV4-1, the J call TRBJ2-7, with 7 bases matching TRBD1. Germline V lookup: CDR1 MGHRA, CDR2 YSYEKL. The CDR3 is 14 amino acids. J lost 5 bases, V lost 1 base, and 5 bases had no gene match. CDR3 sequence reads: CASSQGTGVNEQYF. CDR3 DNA sequence: TGCGCCAGCAGCCAAGGTACAGGGGTCAACGAGCAGTACTTC.

The V and J genes are TRBV2 and TRBJ1-2; D remains ambiguous. The CDR3 loop spans 13 amino acids. V was cut by 3 bases and J by 3 bases, with 8 bases left in between. Germline CDR1 SNHLY, CDR2 FYNNEI. Here the CDR3 DNA reads TGTGCCAGCAGTGAGTGGCGGTACTATGGCTACACCTTC. It specifies CASSEWRYYGYTF.

This clone is judged medium-sized. The chain has TRBV27 and TRBJ1-2; TRBD1 is a possible D gene (6 bases). The CDR3 consists of 15 residues. Trimming pared 5 bases from V and 7 bases from J, leaving 20 bases between. Per the germline V gene, CDR1 is MNHEY and CDR2 is SMNVEV (reference sequence). The CDR3 DNA sequence: TGTGCCAGCAGTCCTTCATTGACAGGAGGGCTTGGCTACACCTTC. Protein sequence: CASSPSLTGGLGYTF.

This chain joins TRBV19 and TRBJ2-1, with TRBD2 matching over 8 bases. The ends lost 5 bases at V and 8 bases at J; junction bases unmatched: 14. The CDR3 spans 16 residues. Germline V gene sequence: CDR1 LNHDA, CDR2 SQIVND (reference sequence). The CDR3 DNA reads TGTGCCAGTAGTCCCCTCTCCGGGACTAGAGGCTATGAGCAGTTCTTC. This encodes CASSPLSGTRGYEQFF.

The CDR3 coding sequence is TGTGCCACCAGCAGAGAGCGGACCTCCTACAATGAGCAGTTCTTC. Its protein is CATSRERTSYNEQFF. This chain links TRBV15 with TRBJ2-1, with unresolved D. The CDR3 sequence is 15 residues long. Germline V CDR1 and CDR2: LNHNV, YYDKDF (reference sequence). Trimming took off 0 bases at V and 0 bases at J, with 6 bases between the two ends.

This clone was seen once. V is TRBV27 and J is TRBJ1-2, with D tentatively TRBD1 (5 bases). In germline, CDR1 is MNHEY, CDR2 SMNVEV (reference sequence). The CDR3 length is 15 residues. V was shortened by 6 bases and J by 3 bases, with 17 bases between the two germline ends. DNA of the CDR3: TGTGCCAGCAGCCCCGCGGGGGGGGTATACTATGGCTACACCTTC. Protein: CASSPAGGVYYGYTF.

The V call is TRBV27, the J call TRBJ1-1; 8 bases agree with TRBD1. The CDR3 is 13 residues long. Trimming cost V 2 bases and J 7 bases; bases outside gene matches: 3. The V gene's germline CDR1 is MNHEY and CDR2 SMNVEV (reference sequence). CDR3 in DNA: TGTGCCAGCAGTTTACAGGGGGCCTATGAAGCTTTCTTT. It is translated as CASSLQGAYEAFF.